The 6 T cell receptor beta chains below all came from one sample that was sequenced in a study of blood T cells in healthy people across ages. For the second PCR, which ran for about 7 to 12 cycles, a sample-barcoded 5' primer and a J-beta primer mix were used. TCRdb re-called the 5' RACE reads with MiXCR, one entry per CDR3 protein. The data contain 600,000 to 850,000 distinct CDR3 sequences, 25% of them singletons. Separately, the same data were catalogued under a study of T cells of mothers and their children.

Sequencing was done on a sample of blood. The receptors were sampled from a boy aged 5 to 17 in good health.

This clonotype occurred many times. V usage is TRBV3-1 and J usage is TRBJ2-5; D uncertain. Germline V lookup: CDR1 LGHDT, CDR2 YNNKEL (reference sequence). The CDR3 loop spans 12 amino acids. The V end was cut by 1 base, the J end by 2 bases, with 2 bases between. CDR3 DNA: TGTGCCAGCAGCCAAGGGCAAGAGACCCAGTACTTC. Protein sequence: CASSQGQETQYF.

This clonotype was counted a few times. This sequence joins TRBV6-1 and TRBJ2-3; D is uncertain. V lost 5 bases and J lost 0, with 12 bases in between. CDR1 and CDR2 from the germline V gene are MNHNS and SASEGT. The CDR3 has 15 residues. The CDR3 region is CASSHTAWSTDTQYF. For the CDR3, the DNA is TGTGCCAGCAGTCATACCGCCTGGAGCACAGATACGCAGTATTTT.

This clonotype was found a few times. The chain uses TRBV5-6 and TRBJ2-5; 7 bases agree with TRBD1. This CDR3 spans 15 amino acids. Germline CDR1 and CDR2: SGHDT and YYEEEE. Trimming at V came to 3 bases and at J to 4 bases, leaving 9 bases not matched to a gene. In nucleotides, the CDR3 is TGTGCCAGCAGCTACACCCGACAGGGTAGAGAGACCCAGTACTTC. Its protein product is CASSYTRQGRETQYF.

This clonotype showed up just a few times. The chain combines TRBV4-1 with TRBJ2-1; maybe TRBD2 (5 bases). CDR3 size: 15 residues. CDR1 is MGHRA and CDR2 is YSYEKL in the germline V gene. V was cut by 1 base and J by 0 bases, with 7 bases left in between. CDR3 residues: CASSQGETSYNEQFF. The CDR3 nucleotides read TGCGCCAGCAGCCAAGGGGAGACCTCCTACAATGAGCAGTTCTTC.

The chain couples TRBV4-3 to TRBJ1-3, with D unresolved. The CDR3 loop spans 16 amino acids. Germline assignment: CDR1 LGHNA and CDR2 YSLEER. V lost 0 bases, J lost 0 bases, and 9 bases lay in between. Written as DNA, the CDR3 is TGCGCCAGCAGCCAAGATTTGGTGGTCTCTGGAAACACCATATATTTT. Translation: CASSQDLVVSGNTIYF.

This clonotype was seen a handful of times. In nucleotides, the CDR3 is TGTGCCAGCAGCGAACTAGAAAGGACCCAGTACTTC. Its translation is CASSELERTQYF. V is TRBV6-2 or TRBV6-3 and J is TRBJ2-5; D is perhaps TRBD2 (5 bases). CDR1 MNHEY and CDR2 SVGEGT come from the germline V gene. Trimming shortened V by 6 bases and J by 7 bases, and 12 bases separated the two germline ends. The CDR3 totals 12 residues.